These 29 T cell receptor beta chains share one sample of origin, sequenced in a study of blood T cell repertoires in COVID-19. The method was immunoSEQ multiplex PCR; TCRdb's version includes in-frame clones alone and lacks a portion of them. The repertoire holds about 160,000 clones, 70% to 90% seen once, with around 5% in the top ten. The sample comprised peripheral blood. The receptors were sampled from a woman between 50 and 59 years old with COVID-19, enrolled during active disease.

V gene TRBV15 combines with J gene TRBJ2-5, with 9 bases fitting TRBD2. V lost 2 bases to trimming and J lost 3 bases; unmatched junction nucleotides: 4. The CDR3 is made up of 15 amino acids. The germline gives CDR1 LNHNV, CDR2 YYDKDF (reference sequence). The CDR3 DNA reads as TGTGCCACCAGCAGATTCCCTAGCGGGGAAGAGACCCAGTACTTC. Translated, it gives CATSRFPSGEETQYF. Complete variable domain (other parts from reference TRBV15 and TRBJ2-5): DAMVIQNPRYQVTQFGKPVTLSCSQTLNHNVMYWYQQKSSQAPKLLFHYYDKDFNNEADTPDNFQSRRPNTSFCFLDIRSPGLGDTAMYLCATSRFPSGEETQYFGPGTRLLVL.

J is TRBJ1-3 and V is TRBV18; maybe TRBD1 (5 bases). Germline values: CDR1 KGHSH, CDR2 LQKENI. V shed 2 bases and J shed 0 bases, with 11 bases lying between them. The CDR3 runs to 16 residues. CDR3 region: CASSPSAGPSGNTIYF. The CDR3 DNA reads TGTGCCAGCTCACCATCCGCAGGGCCCTCTGGAAACACCATATATTTT.

This chain joins TRBV7-3 and TRBJ2-2; TRBD2 matches 7 bases. V shed 8 bases and J 1 base; nucleotides not matched to a gene: 4. Germline CDR1 reads SGHTA; CDR2 reads FQGTGA. The CDR3 contains 14 residues. The CDR3, as DNA: TGTGCCAGCCGGGGGGTTCTGAACACCGGGGAGCTGTTTTTT. Residues: CASRGVLNTGELFF.

The V call is TRBV9, the J call TRBJ2-1; the D gene is possibly TRBD2 (5 bases). This CDR3 contains 10 residues. The V end was cut by 7 bases, the J end by 8 bases, with 7 bases between. Per germline, CDR1 SGDLS and CDR2 YYNGEE. As DNA, the CDR3 is TGTGCCAGCGGGAGTGATGAGCAGTTCTTC. It translates to CASGSDEQFF.

The CDR3 coding sequence is TGTGCCAGTAGTATAAAGGGGGTGTATGGCTACACCTTC. It encodes CASSIKGVYGYTF. J is TRBJ1-2 and V is TRBV19, with a weak D call TRBD1 (6 bases). This CDR3 is 13 amino acids long. Germline V gene sequence: CDR1 LNHDA, CDR2 SQIVND (reference sequence). V was trimmed by 2 bases and J by 5 bases, leaving 9 bases between them.

This chain uses TRBV4-1 with TRBJ1-5; 8 positions agree with TRBD1. The CDR3 runs 15 residues. Germline CDR1 and CDR2: MGHRA and YSYEKL. V lost 3 bases, J lost 8 bases, and 9 bases stayed unmatched. CDR3 sequence (DNA): TGCGCCAGCAGCCACACTGGGACAGGTTTGGAGCCCCAGCATTTT. Translating it yields CASSHTGTGLEPQHF.

The V gene is TRBV4-1, the J gene TRBJ2-1; 8 positions agree with TRBD2. The germline V gene encodes CDR1 MGHRA and CDR2 YSYEKL. This CDR3 contains 16 residues. Trimming cost V 4 bases and J 2 bases; bases outside gene matches: 7. DNA for the CDR3: TGCGCCAGCAGCCTCGACGGGGGGGGACCCTACAATGAGCAGTTCTTC. It is translated as CASSLDGGGPYNEQFF.

The rearrangement links TRBV3-1 (or the pseudogene TRBV3-2) to TRBJ2-5, with 9 bases lining up with TRBD2. Trimming removed 4 bases from V and 2 bases from J; junction bases left unmatched: 8. CDR3 length: 16 residues. The germline gives CDR1 LGHDT, CDR2 YNNKEL (reference sequence). CDR3 protein: CASSRMGSGGQETQYF. The CDR3 DNA follows: TGTGCCAGCAGCCGAATGGGCAGCGGGGGGCAAGAGACCCAGTACTTC.

The gene calls are TRBV9 and TRBJ1-2; 7 bases agree with TRBD1. Germline V gene lookup returns CDR1 SGDLS and CDR2 YYNGEE. The CDR3 runs to 13 residues. Trimming took 4 bases from V and 8 from J; bases not matched to a gene: 8. This chain's CDR3 is CASSSNRGGGYTF. As DNA, the CDR3 is TGTGCCAGCAGCTCGAACAGGGGCGGCGGCTACACCTTC.

The J gene is TRBJ1-3, the V gene TRBV7-6, with D unclear. Trimming took 4 bases from V and 0 from J, leaving 16 bases between them. This CDR3 is built from 17 residues. Germline V lookup: CDR1 SGHVS, CDR2 FNYEAQ. CDR3 in amino acids: CASSWVGGEGSGNTIYF. Here the CDR3 DNA reads TGTGCCAGCAGCTGGGTCGGCGGGGAGGGCTCTGGAAACACCATATATTTT. The variable domain in full, with the rest retrieved from reference TRBV7-6 and TRBJ1-3, is GAGVSQSPRYKVTKRGQDVALRCDPISGHVSLYWYRQALGQGPEFLTYFNYEAQQDKSGLPNDRFSAERPEGSISTLTIQRTEQRDSAMYRCASSWVGGEGSGNTIYFGEGSWLTVV.

This clone has only one observation. The chain couples TRBV2 to TRBJ2-1, with a possible D match to TRBD1 (5 bases). The germline V and J ends were trimmed by 7 bases and 12 bases, with 13 bases remaining between them. Germline-derived CDR1 and CDR2 are SNHLY and FYNNEI. This CDR3 has 11 amino acids. The CDR3 spells CASKDTNGQFF. CDR3 bases: TGTGCCAGCAAGGACACGAACGGGCAGTTCTTC.

J is TRBJ1-3 and V is TRBV6-1, with a weak D call TRBD1 (6 bases). From germline, CDR1 is MNHNS and CDR2 SASEGT. The CDR3 totals 15 residues. V dropped 0 bases and J dropped 1 base, with 7 bases sitting between them. In nucleotides, the CDR3 is TGTGCCAGCAGTGAAGCGGGGGCTTCTGGAAACACCATATATTTT. This codes for CASSEAGASGNTIYF.

Comments on this clone: This same CDR3 is encoded by further DNA sequences in the sample. This chain uses TRBV28 with TRBJ1-2, with a weak D call TRBD1 (5 bases). V dropped 4 bases and J dropped 2 bases, with 5 bases sitting between them. The CDR3 spans 12 residues. CDR1 and CDR2 (germline): MDHEN, SYDVKM. This CDR3 is CASSSGNYGYTF. In nucleotides, the CDR3 is TGTGCCAGCAGTTCAGGGAACTATGGCTACACCTTC.

The CDR3 bases are TGCGCCAGCAGCCAAGTATTATCGGTGAATAATTCACCCCTCCACTTT. Translating it yields CASSQVLSVNNSPLHF. The chain joins TRBV4-1 to TRBJ1-6, with D hard to call. Trimming removed 1 base from V and 5 bases from J, with 12 bases in between. Per the germline V gene, CDR1 is MGHRA and CDR2 is YSYEKL. The CDR3 is 16 amino acids.

V is TRBV10-1 and J is TRBJ2-7; 11 bases map to TRBD2. The CDR3 contains 17 residues. V lost 6 bases to trimming and J lost 1 base; unmatched junction nucleotides: 11. CDR1 and CDR2 (germline): WNHNN, SYGVQD (reference sequence). CDR3 nucleotide sequence: TGCGCCAGCAGCGGGGGTTTGACTAGCGGGGAATCCTACGAGCAGTACTTC. It encodes CASSGGLTSGESYEQYF.

The CDR3: CASGTAYRENTGELFF. The CDR3 region has the DNA TGCGCCAGCGGAACCGCGTACAGGGAAAACACCGGGGAGCTGTTTTTT. V and J are TRBV10-1 and TRBJ2-2; D perhaps matches TRBD1 (6 bases). V dropped 8 bases and J dropped 2 bases, with 18 bases sitting between them. Per germline, CDR1 WNHNN and CDR2 SYGVQD (reference sequence). This CDR3 has 16 residues.

The chain is built from TRBV13 and TRBJ1-1; D unclear. Looked up from germline, CDR1 is PRHDT and CDR2 is FYEKMQ (reference sequence). This CDR3 is 13 amino acids long. V lost 5 bases to trimming and J lost 0 bases, with 7 bases between them. The CDR3 loop reads CASSPRMNTEAFF. CDR3 sequence (DNA): TGTGCCAGCAGCCCCAGGATGAACACTGAAGCTTTCTTT.

The chain is built from TRBV3-1 (or the pseudogene TRBV3-2) and TRBJ2-3; TRBD2 matches at 11 bases. Germline lookup yields CDR1 LGHDT and CDR2 YNNKEL (reference sequence). V lost 4 bases, J lost 2 bases, and 11 bases stayed unmatched. The CDR3 extends over 18 amino acids. As DNA, the CDR3 is TGTGCCAGCAGCCCTAGACTAGCGGGGCGGTCATCCACAGATACGCAGTATTTT. It encodes CASSPRLAGRSSTDTQYF.

This rearrangement joins TRBV12-3 or TRBV12-4 to TRBJ2-7, with no clear D. V gave up 2 bases and J gave up 2 bases, with 7 bases separating them. This CDR3 is built from 13 residues. This CDR3 is CASSLSTPYEQYF. The CDR3 bases are TGTGCCAGCAGTTTAAGCACCCCCTACGAGCAGTACTTC.

The chain recombines TRBV10-1 with TRBJ2-7, with 8 bases aligning to TRBD2. The V gene's germline CDR1 is WNHNN and CDR2 SYGVQD (reference sequence). There are 13 residues in the CDR3. V shed 5 bases and J 7 bases; nucleotides not matched to a gene: 7. In DNA, the CDR3 is TGCGCCAGCAGTCCCGGACTAGCAGGGGAGCAGTACTTC. Translating it yields CASSPGLAGEQYF.

This chain links TRBV5-1 with TRBJ2-7; a weak D match, TRBD1 (6 bases). CDR1 and CDR2 from the germline V gene are SGHRS and YFSETQ. This CDR3 contains 13 residues. V was trimmed by 2 bases and J by 5 bases, leaving 11 bases between them. In DNA form, the CDR3 reads TGCGCCAGCAGCTTAGGGACATTCGACGAGCAGTACTTC. The encoded protein is CASSLGTFDEQYF. Full variable domain (rest looked up from reference TRBV5-1 and TRBJ2-7): KAGVTQTPRYLIKTRGQQVTLSCSPISGHRSVSWYQQTPGQGLQFLFEYFSETQRNKGNFPGRFSGRQFSNSRSEMNVSTLELGDSALYLCASSLGTFDEQYFGPGTRLTVT.

The CDR3 loop reads CAWRAVSTDTQYF. CDR3 DNA sequence: TGTGCCTGGAGAGCGGTGAGCACAGATACGCAGTATTTT. The chain combines TRBV30 with TRBJ2-3; the D gene is possibly TRBD2 (5 bases). The germline CDR1 and CDR2 sequences are GTSNPN and SVGIG (reference sequence). Trimming cost V 3 bases and J 0 bases, with 7 bases left between them. This CDR3 is 13 amino acids long.

The chain joins TRBV11-2 to TRBJ2-1, with 8 nucleotides matching TRBD1. This CDR3 is 14 amino acids long. The junction had 6 bases not matched to a gene; V was cut back by 3 bases and J by 8 bases. Germline CDR1 SGHAT, CDR2 FQNNGV. CDR3 coding DNA: TGTGCCAGCAGCTTCCGGGACAGGATAGATGAGCAGTTCTTC. Protein product: CASSFRDRIDEQFF.

CDR3 in amino acids: CASSQARGQETQYF. As DNA, the CDR3 is TGCGCCAGCAGCCAAGCCAGGGGGCAAGAGACCCAGTACTTC. The chain combines TRBV4-3 with TRBJ2-5, with 7 bases fitting TRBD1. Germline V gives CDR1 LGHNA, CDR2 YSLEER. The CDR3 is made up of 14 amino acids. The V gene end was trimmed by 1 base and the J gene end by 2 bases; junction bases not matched to a gene: 1.

The rearrangement links TRBV4-3 to TRBJ2-1; weak D call: TRBD2 (6 bases). The V end lost 1 base, the J end lost 4 bases, and 11 bases lay between the germline ends. In germline, CDR1 is LGHNA, CDR2 YSLEER. This CDR3 contains 15 residues. CDR3: CASSQAGTLYNEQFF. In DNA form, the CDR3 reads TGCGCCAGCAGCCAAGCAGGGACTCTATACAATGAGCAGTTCTTC.

The V and J genes are TRBV15 and TRBJ2-5; D is possibly TRBD1 (7 bases). V lost 0 bases and J lost 3, with 8 bases in between. CDR3 size: 14 residues. Germline CDR1 LNHNV, CDR2 YYDKDF (reference sequence). This CDR3 reads CATSRDRGEETQYF. As DNA, the CDR3 is TGTGCCACCAGCAGAGACAGGGGGGAAGAGACCCAGTACTTC.

This sequence joins TRBV2 and TRBJ2-7; D may be TRBD1 (5 bases). The germline CDR1 and CDR2 sequences are SNHLY and FYNNEI. Trimming took off 4 bases at V and 1 base at J, with 8 bases between the two ends. The CDR3 is made up of 13 amino acids. The CDR3 nucleotides read TGTGCCAGCAGTGGGGGCCGGTCCTACGAGCAGTACTTC. Protein sequence: CASSGGRSYEQYF.

The J gene is TRBJ2-3, the V gene TRBV6-5, with TRBD2 matching over 7 bases. CDR3 length: 15 amino acids. After removal of 4 bases from V and 4 bases from J, the junction contained 8 bases not matched to a gene. Looked up from germline, CDR1 is MNHEY and CDR2 is SVGAGI. The CDR3 protein is CASSLTGGVPDTQYF. In DNA form, the CDR3 reads TGTGCCAGCAGTTTGACGGGGGGAGTCCCAGATACGCAGTATTTT.

The V call is TRBV2, the J call TRBJ1-1, with a possible D match to TRBD1 (6 bases). V lost 6 bases, J lost 7 bases, and 21 bases lay in between. The germline V gene has CDR1 SNHLY and CDR2 FYNNEI. The CDR3 consists of 15 residues. This CDR3 is CASRQQGPQFSEAFF. The CDR3 DNA sequence: TGTGCCAGCAGACAACAGGGACCCCAATTTAGTGAAGCTTTCTTT.